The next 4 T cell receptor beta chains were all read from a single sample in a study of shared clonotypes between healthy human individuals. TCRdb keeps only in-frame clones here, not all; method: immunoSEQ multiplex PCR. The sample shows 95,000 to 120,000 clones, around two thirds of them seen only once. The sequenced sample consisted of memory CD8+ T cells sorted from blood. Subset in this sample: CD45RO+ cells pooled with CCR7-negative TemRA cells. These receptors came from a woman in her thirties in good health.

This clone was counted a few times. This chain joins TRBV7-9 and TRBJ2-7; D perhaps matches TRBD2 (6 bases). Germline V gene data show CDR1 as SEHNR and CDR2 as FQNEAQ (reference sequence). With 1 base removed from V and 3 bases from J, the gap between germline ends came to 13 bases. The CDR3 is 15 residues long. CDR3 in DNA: TGTGCCAGCAGCTTAGGCGGTAGGGGAGGCTACGAGCAGTACTTC. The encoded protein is CASSLGGRGGYEQYF.

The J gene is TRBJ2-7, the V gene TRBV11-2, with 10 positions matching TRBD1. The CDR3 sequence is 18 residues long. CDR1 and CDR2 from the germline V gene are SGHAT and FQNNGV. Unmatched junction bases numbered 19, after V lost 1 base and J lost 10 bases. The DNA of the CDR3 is TGTGCCAGCAGCTTAGTTGGGCACGGGGACAGGGGAAAAGACCGCCAGTACTTC. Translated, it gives CASSLVGHGDRGKDRQYF.

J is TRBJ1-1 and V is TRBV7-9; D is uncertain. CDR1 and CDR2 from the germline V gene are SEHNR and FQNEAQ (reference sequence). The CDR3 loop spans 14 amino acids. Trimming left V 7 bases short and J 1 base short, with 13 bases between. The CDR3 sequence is CASTPGRENTEAFF. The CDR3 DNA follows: TGTGCCAGCACCCCGGGTAGGGAGAACACTGAAGCTTTCTTT.

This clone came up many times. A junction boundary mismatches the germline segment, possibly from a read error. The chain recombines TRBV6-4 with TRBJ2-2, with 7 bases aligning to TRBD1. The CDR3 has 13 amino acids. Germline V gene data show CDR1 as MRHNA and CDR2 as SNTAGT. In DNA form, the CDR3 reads TGTGCCAGCACTGACAGGGACACCGGGGAGCTGTTTTTT. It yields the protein CASTDRDTGELFF.